These 30 T cell receptor beta chains were sequenced from one sample in a study of blood T cell repertoires in COVID-19. Here immunoSEQ multiplex PCR was the method, and the copy in TCRdb shows in-frame clones only, minus some. The data hold more than 300,000 clones, with about 87% observed a single time. Sequences were obtained from peripheral blood. The receptors originated from a woman aged 45 to 65 with COVID-19, enrolled during active disease.

The chain uses TRBV4-1 and TRBJ2-3; the D gene is possibly TRBD2 (6 bases). V dropped 8 bases and J dropped 7 bases, with 22 bases sitting between them. This CDR3 has 15 amino acids. Germline assignment: CDR1 MGHRA and CDR2 YSYEKL. The CDR3 nucleotides are TGCGCCAGCCGACCCCTAGGTGGGAGGAACAATACGCAGTATTTT. Translation: CASRPLGGRNNTQYF.

This chain links TRBV18 with TRBJ1-2; no clear D gene. CDR1 is KGHSH and CDR2 is LQKENI in the germline V gene. The CDR3 contains 14 residues. The V gene lost 2 bases and the J gene lost 4 bases, with 11 bases spanning the gap. The CDR3 here is CASSPTGMSYGYTF. In nucleotides, the CDR3 is TGTGCCAGCTCACCAACCGGGATGAGCTATGGCTACACCTTC.

The rearrangement uses TRBV6-5 and TRBJ2-3; D uncertain. CDR3 length: 13 amino acids. CDR1 is MNHEY, CDR2 SVGAGI, per germline. The V end lost 6 bases, the J end lost 3 bases, and 10 bases lay between the germline ends. The CDR3 region is CASSLGRTDTQYF. The CDR3 bases are TGTGCCAGCAGCCTCGGCAGGACAGATACGCAGTATTTT.

This chain joins TRBV10-3 and TRBJ1-5; D might be TRBD1 (5 bases). The V gene's germline CDR1 is ENHRY and CDR2 SYGVKD. V was pared by 4 bases and J by 5 bases, with 12 bases between. The CDR3 consists of 14 residues. CDR3 residues: CAISVRGNDQPQHF. CDR3 coding DNA: TGTGCCATCAGTGTACGGGGGAACGATCAGCCCCAGCATTTT.

This chain joins TRBV7-6 and TRBJ2-1; 8 bases align to TRBD2. The CDR3 has 17 residues. Germline CDR1 reads SGHVS; CDR2 reads FNYEAQ. After removal of 3 bases from V and 12 bases from J, the junction contained 19 bases not matched to a gene. This chain's CDR3 is CASSLSAGGLNSHGQFF. As DNA, the CDR3 is TGTGCCAGCAGCTTGTCGGCGGGGGGACTTAATTCCCACGGGCAGTTCTTC.

This clone was counted a few times. V gene TRBV7-9 combines with J gene TRBJ2-1; D is undetermined. The germline V gene has CDR1 SEHNR and CDR2 FQNEAQ (reference sequence). This CDR3 is built from 15 residues. The V end was cut by 3 bases, the J end by 5 bases, with 14 bases between. The CDR3 region has the DNA TGTGCCAGCAGCTTTCCCCTTAGCCCCGACAATGAGCAGTTCTTC. Its protein is CASSFPLSPDNEQFF.

V is TRBV20-1 and J is TRBJ1-5, with 8 bases fitting TRBD1. The germline gives CDR1 DFQATT, CDR2 SNEGSKA (reference sequence). The CDR3 loop spans 14 amino acids. Trimming took 3 bases from V and 5 from J; bases not matched to a gene: 6. The CDR3 loop reads CSASIRGQDQPQHF. For the CDR3, the DNA is TGCAGTGCTAGTATCAGGGGGCAGGATCAGCCCCAGCATTTT.

The rearrangement links TRBV6-6 to TRBJ2-1; 11 nucleotides align to TRBD2. The V gene end was trimmed by 6 bases and the J gene end by 4 bases; junction bases not matched to a gene: 5. This CDR3 spans 15 amino acids. CDR1 and CDR2 (germline): MNHNY, SVGAGI (reference sequence). The CDR3 is CASSVAGGVYNEQFF. DNA of the CDR3: TGTGCCAGCAGCGTAGCGGGGGGGGTTTACAATGAGCAGTTCTTC.

The chain links TRBV19 to TRBJ1-5; D remains unclear. This CDR3 is 13 amino acids long. Germline-derived CDR1 and CDR2 are LNHDA and SQIVND (reference sequence). Between the trimmed V and J ends, which lost 5 bases and 7 bases, there was a span of 12 bases. The chain's CDR3 is CASSVPLEQPQHF. The CDR3 DNA reads TGTGCCAGTAGTGTCCCCCTGGAGCAGCCCCAGCATTTT.

The chain couples TRBV5-1 to TRBJ1-2; 8 bases map to TRBD1. With 2 bases clipped from V and 0 bases from J, the junction kept 6 bases outside the gene matches. Per germline, CDR1 SGHRS and CDR2 YFSETQ. The CDR3 has 16 amino acids. In DNA, the CDR3 is TGCGCCAGCAGCTTCTATCCGGGACAGGCTAACTATGGCTACACCTTC. Residues: CASSFYPGQANYGYTF.

This rearrangement joins TRBV2 to TRBJ2-7; D is possibly TRBD2 (6 bases). Trimming shortened V by 3 bases and J by 0 bases, and 9 bases separated the two germline ends. Germline V lookup: CDR1 SNHLY, CDR2 FYNNEI. The CDR3 loop spans 14 amino acids. CDR3 DNA: TGTGCCAGCAGTGAGTTCGGGAGCTCCTACGAGCAGTACTTC. Translated: CASSEFGSSYEQYF.

The chain employs TRBV7-9 and TRBJ1-5; D possibly corresponds to TRBD1 (6 bases). The CDR3 contains 14 residues. Germline CDR1 SEHNR, CDR2 FQNEAQ (reference sequence). The V end lost 5 bases, the J end lost 1 base, and 9 bases lay between the germline ends. CDR3 region: CASSRDTSNQPQHF. The CDR3 nucleotides are TGTGCCAGCAGCCGGGACACCAGCAATCAGCCCCAGCATTTT.

The J gene is TRBJ2-7, the V gene TRBV7-2; tentatively, D is TRBD1 (5 bases). V was cut by 1 base and J by 7 bases, with 11 bases left in between. The germline V gene encodes CDR1 SGHTA and CDR2 FQGNSA. The CDR3 spans 13 residues. CDR3 in DNA: TGTGCCAGCAGCTTAGGGATAGGGGTTGAGCAGTACTTC. Its translation: CASSLGIGVEQYF.

The chain carries TRBV30 and TRBJ1-1; maybe TRBD1 (5 bases). V shed 5 bases and J shed 0 bases, with 10 bases lying between them. The CDR3 length is 13 residues. Germline loops: CDR1 GTSNPN, CDR2 SVGIG (reference sequence). The CDR3 nucleotides are TGTGCCTGGTCCAGGGCTGTGAACACTGAAGCTTTCTTT. Protein product: CAWSRAVNTEAFF.

The V gene is TRBV5-1, the J gene TRBJ2-7, with D perhaps matching TRBD1 (6 bases). The germline V gene has CDR1 SGHRS and CDR2 YFSETQ. The germline V and J ends were trimmed by 1 base and 2 bases, with 13 bases remaining between them. This CDR3 has 15 residues. The CDR3 DNA sequence: TGCGCCAGCAGCTTGTTTTGGACAGCGACCTACGAGCAGTACTTC. Amino acids: CASSLFWTATYEQYF. The variable domain in full, with the rest retrieved from reference TRBV5-1 and TRBJ2-7, is KAGVTQTPRYLIKTRGQQVTLSCSPISGHRSVSWYQQTPGQGLQFLFEYFSETQRNKGNFPGRFSGRQFSNSRSEMNVSTLELGDSALYLCASSLFWTATYEQYFGPGTRLTVT.

This chain joins TRBV7-8 and TRBJ2-5, with D possibly TRBD1 on 6 matching bases. From germline, CDR1 is SGHVS and CDR2 FQNEAQ. Trimming stripped 5 bases from V and 5 bases from J, with 15 bases between. This CDR3 is 14 amino acids long. The CDR3: CASSRVDSRETQYF. CDR3 bases: TGTGCCAGCAGCCGGGTGGACAGTCGCGAGACCCAGTACTTC.

This clone was recorded once. V gene TRBV2 combines with J gene TRBJ2-2; TRBD1 agrees at 9 bases. The V gene end was trimmed by 4 bases and the J gene end by 4 bases; junction bases not matched to a gene: 7. This CDR3 spans 16 amino acids. Per germline, CDR1 SNHLY and CDR2 FYNNEI. The CDR3 sequence is CASSGGQGGFTGELFF. The CDR3 DNA reads as TGTGCCAGCAGTGGGGGACAGGGAGGCTTCACCGGGGAGCTGTTTTTT.

The chain combines TRBV4-2 with TRBJ2-3; tentatively, D is TRBD2 (6 bases). The CDR3 has 14 amino acids. Germline-derived CDR1 and CDR2 are LGHNA and YNFKEQ. Trimming removed 0 bases at V and 4 bases at J, with 8 bases between. This chain's CDR3 is CASSQESGADTQYF. The CDR3 DNA reads TGTGCCAGCAGCCAAGAGTCGGGGGCAGATACGCAGTATTTT.

V is TRBV7-3 and J is TRBJ2-3; TRBD2 matches 12 bases. The CDR3 has 20 amino acids. Germline loops: CDR1 SGHTA, CDR2 FQGTGA. J lost 4 bases, V lost 2 bases, and 16 bases had no gene match. CDR3 amino acids: CASSLGYKRTSGILADTQYF. The CDR3 bases are TGTGCCAGCAGCTTAGGGTACAAAAGGACTAGCGGGATTTTAGCAGATACGCAGTATTTT.

V usage is TRBV6-2 or TRBV6-3 and J usage is TRBJ2-7; no clear D. This CDR3 has 15 residues. Trimming stripped 2 bases from V and 0 bases from J, with 11 bases between. Germline CDR1 reads MNHEY; CDR2 reads SVGEGT. The CDR3 protein is CASSYEAILSYEQYF. In DNA, the CDR3 is TGTGCCAGCAGTTACGAGGCCATCCTCTCCTACGAGCAGTACTTC.

This clone was observed a handful of times. V and J are TRBV19 and TRBJ2-1, with TRBD2 as a possible D gene (6 bases). Germline V gene data show CDR1 as LNHDA and CDR2 as SQIVND (reference sequence). Deletions cut 5 bases from V and 6 bases from J, with 17 bases between. The CDR3 sequence is 15 residues long. This CDR3 is CASSAAPGGPNEQFF. The CDR3 coding sequence is TGTGCCAGTAGTGCTGCCCCCGGAGGGCCCAATGAGCAGTTCTTC.

As concerns this clone: Germline and junction disagree at one end, which may indicate a read error. The rearrangement uses TRBV19 and TRBJ2-3, with 7 positions matching TRBD1. The germline V gene has CDR1 LNHDA and CDR2 SQIVND (reference sequence). The CDR3 is 15 residues long. The CDR3 here is CTSSIGQASFIPQYF. The CDR3, as DNA: TGTACCAGTAGTATAGGACAGGCCAGTTTCATCCCGCAGTATTTT. Using reference TRBV19 and TRBJ2-3 for the parts outside the CDR3, the full variable domain is DGGITQSPKYLFRKEGQNVTLSCEQNLNHDAMYWYRQDPGQGLRLIYYSQIVNDFQKGDIAEGYSVSREKKESFPLTVTSAQKNPTAFYLCTSSIGQASFIPQYFGPGTRLTVL.

This chain uses TRBV7-2 with TRBJ2-1, with TRBD1 identical over 8 bases. There are 14 residues in the CDR3. The V and J ends lost 5 bases and 6 bases, in that order; junction bases with no gene match: 6. Per the germline V gene, CDR1 is SGHTA and CDR2 is FQGNSA. CDR3 region: CASSRRQGANEQFF. The CDR3, as DNA: TGTGCCAGCAGCCGGCGGCAGGGGGCCAATGAGCAGTTCTTC.

This chain links TRBV5-1 with TRBJ2-4, with 10 bases matching TRBD2. Germline CDR1 reads SGHRS; CDR2 reads YFSETQ. This CDR3 comprises 16 residues. Trimming took 4 bases from V and 1 from J; bases not matched to a gene: 5. CDR3 coding DNA: TGCGCCAGCAGCGGGGGACTAGCGTCGGCCAAAAACATTCAGTACTTC. This gives the protein CASSGGLASAKNIQYF. Filled out from reference TRBV5-1 and TRBJ2-4, the complete variable domain reads KAGVTQTPRYLIKTRGQQVTLSCSPISGHRSVSWYQQTPGQGLQFLFEYFSETQRNKGNFPGRFSGRQFSNSRSEMNVSTLELGDSALYLCASSGGLASAKNIQYFGAGTRLSVL.

This clone turned up a few times. The V gene is TRBV5-1, the J gene TRBJ2-3; 12 bases fit TRBD2. The trim removed 4 bases at V and 4 bases at J, leaving 4 bases unmatched. In germline, CDR1 is SGHRS, CDR2 YFSETQ. The CDR3 consists of 15 residues. CDR3 sequence reads: CASSASGRAPDTQYF. The CDR3 bases are TGCGCCAGCAGCGCTAGCGGGAGGGCCCCAGATACGCAGTATTTT.

The chain uses TRBV28 and TRBJ1-1; no reliable D call. Germline-derived CDR1 and CDR2 are MDHEN and SYDVKM. V shed 5 bases and J shed 6 bases, with 22 bases lying between them. The CDR3 is 16 residues long. Here the CDR3 reads CASSPFDTSLLPEAFF. The CDR3 bases are TGTGCCAGCAGTCCGTTCGACACCTCTCTTCTCCCTGAAGCTTTCTTT.

The V call is TRBV29-1, the J call TRBJ1-2; D is unclear. Trimming removed 4 bases from V and 2 bases from J, with 17 bases in between. This CDR3 is 15 amino acids long. Germline V CDR1 and CDR2: SQVTM, ANQGSEA. The DNA for the CDR3 is TGCAGCGTTGTAAGTGGCGGAAAAGAAAACTATGGCTACACCTTC. Residues: CSVVSGGKENYGYTF.

The J gene is TRBJ2-2, the V gene TRBV5-6; 7 bases map to TRBD2. The CDR3 runs 18 residues. Per germline, CDR1 SGHDT and CDR2 YYEEEE. V gave up 3 bases and J gave up 4 bases; unmatched junction bases: 15. CDR3 sequence reads: CASSSVVVGSGLTGELFF. CDR3 nucleotide sequence: TGTGCCAGCAGCTCCGTTGTCGTAGGTAGCGGGCTCACCGGGGAGCTGTTTTTT.

V and J are TRBV15 and TRBJ2-7, with D tentatively TRBD1 (6 bases). The CDR3 is 17 residues long. V shed 3 bases and J shed 2 bases, with 20 bases lying between them. The germline CDR1 and CDR2 sequences are LNHNV and YYDKDF (reference sequence). In nucleotides, the CDR3 is TGTGCCACCAGCAGCACAAACAGGGCCTACGACCCCTACGAGCAGTACTTC. This sequence encodes CATSSTNRAYDPYEQYF. Drawing the rest from reference TRBV15 and TRBJ2-7, the complete variable domain is DAMVIQNPRYQVTQFGKPVTLSCSQTLNHNVMYWYQQKSSQAPKLLFHYYDKDFNNEADTPDNFQSRRPNTSFCFLDIRSPGLGDTAMYLCATSSTNRAYDPYEQYFGPGTRLTVT.

A remark on this clone: Other DNA sequences from this sample encode an identical CDR3 as well. This chain uses TRBV9 with TRBJ2-3; D remains unclear. Trimming cost V 4 bases and J 2 bases, with 2 bases left between them. The germline V gene encodes CDR1 SGDLS and CDR2 YYNGEE. The CDR3 is 11 residues long. In DNA form, the CDR3 reads TGTGCCAGCAGCCTCACAGATACGCAGTATTTT. This sequence encodes CASSLTDTQYF. Using reference TRBV9 and TRBJ2-3 for the parts outside the CDR3, the full variable domain is DSGVTQTPKHLITATGQRVTLRCSPRSGDLSVYWYQQSLDQGLQFLIQYYNGEERAKGNILERFSAQQFPDLHSELNLSSLELGDSALYFCASSLTDTQYFGPGTRLTVL.